The rows below give T cell receptor beta chains drawn from one sample of a study of radiotherapy plus CTLA-4 blockade in lung cancer. Produced via immunoSEQ multiplex PCR; TCRdb's table is partial and in-frame only. The sample has over 80,000 clones, 75% to 90% seen once; the top ten hold more than 0.65%. Sequences were derived from peripheral blood, sampled from a patient treated with radiotherapy plus ipilimumab. The receptors were sampled from a human donor with non-small cell lung cancer who had stable disease on radiotherapy plus ipilimumab. The CDR3 runs from the conserved cysteine through the conserved F or W. D genes are given only for firm matches. Not every row has a clone size; where given, it reads once, few, many or a size class.

TRBJ2-7	TRBD1	TRBV4-1	NA	CASSQVRQGTYEQYF	TGCGCCAGCAGCCAAGTCCGACAGGGCACCTACGAGCAGTACTTC
TRBJ1-1	NA	TRBV30	NA	CAGRGANTEAFF	TGTGCCGGCCGCGGGGCGAACACTGAAGCTTTCTTT
TRBJ2-1	TRBD2	TRBV2	few	CASSDGGTSGITYNEQFF	TGTGCCAGCAGTGATGGTGGGACTAGCGGGATAACCTACAATGAGCAGTTCTTC
TRBJ2-4	NA	TRBV7-9	NA	CASSLAGQRGNIQYF	TGTGCCAGCAGCTTAGCTGGACAGAGGGGGAACATTCAGTACTTC
TRBJ1-2	NA	TRBV29-1	once	CSVEAEGPFYGYTF	TGCAGCGTTGAAGCTGAAGGACCGTTCTATGGCTACACCTTC
TRBJ2-1	TRBD1	TRBV9	NA	CASSVGATGTEQFF	TGTGCCAGCAGCGTAGGGGCGACAGGGACCGAGCAGTTCTTC
TRBJ1-1	NA	TRBV10-3	few	CAAGPGNTEAFF	TGTGCCGCCGGCCCAGGGAACACTGAAGCTTTCTTT
TRBJ2-1	TRBD2	TRBV7-8	NA	CASSLGGRALNEQFF	TGTGCCAGCAGCTTAGGCGGGAGGGCCTTGAATGAGCAGTTCTTC
TRBJ1-5	NA	TRBV21-1	NA	CASSKYTRYRPQHF	TGTGCCAGCAGCAAATACACCAGATATAGGCCCCAGCATTTT
TRBJ2-1	TRBD2	TRBV7-3	once	CASSPGGSGSYNEQFF	TGTGCCAGCAGCCCCGGAGGTAGCGGGAGTTACAATGAGCAGTTCTTC
TRBJ2-6	NA	TRBV4-1	NA	CASSQEEAVGANVLTF	TGCGCCAGCAGCCAAGAGGAGGCGGTTGGGGCCAACGTCCTGACTTTC
TRBJ2-7	NA	TRBV28	NA	CASSPQGLHEQYF	TGTGCCAGCAGTCCTCAGGGGCTCCACGAGCAGTACTTC
TRBJ2-2	NA	TRBV21-1	NA	CASSKVAVPNTGELFF	TGTGCCAGCAGCAAAGTGGCAGTACCGAACACCGGGGAGCTGTTTTTT
TRBJ2-5	NA	TRBV4-1	once	CASRDPAKRGAETQYF	TGCGCCAGCAGAGACCCCGCTAAAAGGGGGGCCGAGACCCAGTACTTC
TRBJ2-2	NA	TRBV2	NA	CASTKGGAAGRELFF	TGTGCCAGCACTAAGGGGGGGGCTGCCGGTCGGGAGCTGTTTTTT
TRBJ1-4	TRBD1	TRBV5-5	NA	CASSLAGGYEKLFF	TGTGCCAGCAGCTTGGCAGGGGGCTATGAAAAACTGTTTTTT
TRBJ2-7	NA	TRBV7-9	few	CASSFTNGIYEQYF	TGTGCCAGCAGCTTTACGAACGGGATTTACGAGCAGTACTTC
TRBJ2-2	NA	TRBV11-2	NA	CASSPIGRTGELFF	TGTGCCAGCAGCCCTATTGGGAGAACCGGGGAGCTGTTTTTT
TRBJ2-1	TRBD2	TRBV6-1	NA	CASTTSGGGEQFF	TGTGCCAGCACGACTAGCGGGGGGGGAGAGCAGTTCTTC
TRBJ1-1	NA	TRBV29-1	NA	CSVVSRDSTGNTEAFF	TGCAGCGTTGTGTCCAGGGACTCGACTGGGAACACTGAAGCTTTCTTT
TRBJ2-7	TRBD2	TRBV18	NA	CASSPPGSGSRSYEQYF	TGTGCCAGCTCACCACCGGGTAGCGGGAGTCGTTCCTACGAGCAGTACTTC
TRBJ2-5	NA	TRBV13	NA	CASSLGAGPQETQYF	TGTGCCAGCAGCTTAGGAGCCGGACCCCAAGAGACCCAGTACTTC
TRBJ1-6	NA	TRBV18	NA	CASSPRRGGNNSPLHF	TGTGCCAGCTCACCACGAAGAGGGGGAAATAATTCACCCCTCCACTTT
TRBJ2-1	TRBD2	TRBV7-2	NA	CASSPSRGGYNEQFF	TGTGCCAGCAGCCCTTCTCGCGGGGGATACAATGAGCAGTTCTTC
TRBJ1-2	NA	TRBV28	NA	CASSFWGGSDGYTF	TGTGCCAGCAGTTTTTGGGGAGGGTCGGATGGCTACACCTTC
TRBJ2-7	TRBD1	TRBV5-6	NA	CASSRGQINYEQYF	TGTGCCAGCAGCCGGGGACAGATAAACTACGAGCAGTACTTC
TRBJ2-5	NA	TRBV5-1	NA	CASSSRGGETQYF	TGCGCCAGCAGTTCCCGGGGCGGGGAGACCCAGTACTTC
TRBJ1-2	NA	TRBV5-4	NA	CASSPTIYGYGYTF	TGTGCCAGCAGCCCGACGATTTATGGCTATGGCTACACCTTC
TRBJ1-1	TRBD1	TRBV10-1	NA	CASSEDRAMNTEAFF	TGCGCCAGCAGTGAAGACAGGGCTATGAACACTGAAGCTTTCTTT
TRBJ2-4	TRBD1	TRBV11-1	NA	CASSPRDRGLVIQYF	TGTGCCAGCAGCCCCAGGGACAGGGGGCTTGTCATTCAGTACTTC
TRBJ1-1	NA	TRBV21-1	once	CASSFLSGAAGTEAFF	TGTGCCAGCAGCTTTTTGTCGGGGGCGGCCGGCACTGAAGCTTTCTTT
TRBJ1-6	TRBD1	TRBV19	NA	CASSPDRQGGSPLHF	TGTGCCAGTAGTCCTGACCGACAGGGCGGCTCACCCCTCCACTTT
TRBJ2-1	NA	TRBV5-1	NA	CASSLALEQFF	TGCGCCAGCAGCTTGGCCTTAGAGCAGTTCTTC
TRBJ1-6	NA	TRBV28	NA	CASSLFGRGVLGFNSPLHF	TGTGCCAGCAGTTTGTTCGGCAGGGGCGTGTTGGGGTTCAATTCACCCCTCCACTTT
TRBJ2-3	TRBD2	TRBV10-2	NA	CASKVASGRSDTQYF	TGCGCCAGCAAAGTGGCTAGCGGGAGGTCAGATACGCAGTATTTT
TRBJ2-5	NA	TRBV7-9	NA	CASSFRGPAETQYF	TGTGCCAGCAGCTTTCGGGGGCCCGCGGAGACCCAGTACTTC
TRBJ2-3	TRBD1	TRBV30	NA	CAWSRGTGSSTDTQYF	TGTGCCTGGAGCAGAGGGACAGGGTCTAGCACAGATACGCAGTATTTT
TRBJ2-3	TRBD1	TRBV6-5	NA	CATWEQGALADTQYF	TGTGCCACCTGGGAACAGGGGGCGTTGGCAGATACGCAGTATTTT
TRBJ2-5	NA	TRBV7-2	NA	CASSSPGPQETQYF	TGTGCCAGCAGCTCCCCGGGACCCCAAGAGACCCAGTACTTC
TRBJ2-7	NA	TRBV27	NA	CASSSAAGIYEQYF	TGTGCCAGCAGTTCTGCGGCGGGGATCTACGAGCAGTACTTC
TRBJ1-2	NA	TRBV19	NA	CASNREFLDYGYTF	TGTGCCAGTAACAGGGAGTTTTTAGACTATGGCTACACCTTC
TRBJ2-7	NA	TRBV27	once	CASSFTGPTNREQYF	TGTGCCAGCAGTTTTACGGGGCCCACAAACCGCGAGCAGTACTTC
TRBJ1-2	NA	TRBV29-1	NA	CSVAGVYGYTF	TGCAGCGTTGCAGGGGTCTATGGCTACACCTTC
TRBJ1-1	TRBD1	TRBV5-1	NA	CASSVGTASTEAFF	TGCGCCAGCAGCGTCGGGACAGCATCCACTGAAGCTTTCTTT
TRBJ1-1	NA	TRBV19	NA	CASSISAVNTEAFF	TGTGCCAGTAGTATTTCTGCAGTGAACACTGAAGCTTTCTTT
TRBJ1-2	NA	TRBV19	NA	CASSLGRRVTSF	TGTGCCAGTAGTCTGGGACGGCGGGTGACGAGCTTC
TRBJ1-6	TRBD1	TRBV9	NA	CASSSDRAEYNSPLHF	TGTGCCAGCAGTTCCGACAGGGCGGAGTATAATTCACCCCTCCACTTT
TRBJ2-5	TRBD2	TRBV6-5	NA	CASRDGLRGGTQYF	TGTGCCAGCAGGGACGGACTGCGCGGGGGGACCCAGTACTTC
TRBJ1-1	NA	TRBV28	NA	CASSLIGGTGFF	TGTGCCAGCAGTTTAATTGGGGGAACCGGCTTCTTT
TRBJ2-5	NA	TRBV2	NA	CASTSPREFQETQYF	TGTGCCAGCACCTCCCCCCGCGAGTTCCAAGAGACCCAGTACTTC
TRBJ2-2	NA	TRBV9	NA	CASSVAVVGGPGELFF	TGTGCCAGCAGCGTAGCTGTGGTGGGTGGGCCCGGGGAGCTGTTTTTT
TRBJ2-7	TRBD2	TRBV6-1	NA	CASSEWGGRARYEQYF	TGTGCCAGCAGTGAATGGGGCGGGAGGGCCCGGTACGAGCAGTACTTC
TRBJ2-7	NA	TRBV9	NA	CASSPRQGGGYEQYF	TGTGCCAGCAGCCCCCGACAGGGAGGGGGCTACGAGCAGTACTTC
TRBJ1-4	TRBD1	TRBV7-3	NA	CASSPGGSDEKLFF	TGTGCCAGCAGCCCAGGGGGCAGTGATGAAAAACTGTTTTTT
TRBJ2-7	TRBD1	TRBV5-1	NA	CASSLGGQGMNEQYF	TGCGCCAGCAGCTTGGGGGGACAGGGTATGAACGAGCAGTACTTC
TRBJ1-2	NA	TRBV25-1	NA	CASRKDRRVYGYTF	TGTGCCAGCAGAAAGGACCGCAGGGTCTATGGCTACACCTTC
TRBJ2-2	NA	TRBV27	NA	CASRRVDINTGELFF	TGTGCCAGCAGGAGGGTCGATATCAACACCGGGGAGCTGTTTTTT
TRBJ2-3	NA	TRBV28	NA	CASSQLSTDTQYF	TGTGCCAGCAGCCAGCTTAGCACAGATACGCAGTATTTT
TRBJ2-1	TRBD2	TRBV5-1	NA	CASSTTSGGAVSQNEQFF	TGCGCCAGCAGCACTACTAGCGGGGGGGCCGTGAGTCAGAATGAGCAGTTCTTC